A single sample is the source of the 15 T cell receptor beta chains below, sequenced in a study of lymphopenia after photon versus proton radiotherapy. TCRdb's copy holds only in-frame clones and misses some; the assay was immunoSEQ multiplex PCR. In the table there are 70,000 or so clones, just over 90% of which are singletons. This specimen was peripheral blood, taken from a patient treated with photon-based radiotherapy. These receptor sequences come from a woman between 65 and 79 years old with pancreatic cancer.

CDR3 loop: CASSYTRGGSGELFF. The CDR3 region has the DNA TGTGCCAGCAGTTACACGCGAGGGGGCTCCGGGGAGCTGTTTTTT. This chain joins TRBV6-6 and TRBJ2-2; the match to TRBD1 covers 7 bases. CDR3 size: 15 residues. Germline V CDR1 and CDR2: MNHNY, SVGAGI (reference sequence). With V trimmed by 2 bases and J by 6 bases, 6 bases remained unmatched.

This chain connects TRBV7-2 to TRBJ2-3, with D possibly being TRBD2 (5 bases). Per germline, CDR1 SGHTA and CDR2 FQGNSA. Deletions cut 0 bases from V and 2 bases from J, with 9 bases between. This CDR3 contains 15 residues. CDR3 coding DNA: TGTGCCAGCAGCTTAGCACGGGGAACCACAGATACGCAGTATTTT. Encoded protein: CASSLARGTTDTQYF.

V and J are TRBV4-3 and TRBJ2-4, with D possibly being TRBD1 (5 bases). Per the germline V gene, CDR1 is LGHNA and CDR2 is YSLEER. Trimming pared 4 bases from V and 8 bases from J, leaving 15 bases between. The CDR3 has 14 residues. The CDR3 nucleotides are TGCGCCAGCAGCCCCAGGGTTCTTGCTGACATTCAGTACTTC. As protein: CASSPRVLADIQYF.

The chain carries TRBV28 and TRBJ1-3; no clear D gene. The germline V gene has CDR1 MDHEN and CDR2 SYDVKM. V dropped 3 bases and J dropped 4 bases, with 16 bases sitting between them. The CDR3 sequence is 16 residues long. This CDR3 is CASSLSMGVLGNTIYF. The CDR3, as DNA: TGTGCCAGCAGTTTGAGTATGGGTGTTCTCGGAAACACCATATATTTT.

This chain connects TRBV6-5 to TRBJ2-3; D is possibly TRBD1 or TRBD2 (6 bases each). Germline V gene data show CDR1 as MNHEY and CDR2 as SVGAGI. CDR3 size: 16 residues. V gave up 4 bases and J gave up 4 bases, with 18 bases separating them. This CDR3 is CASSSVGGSGPDTQYF. The CDR3, as DNA: TGTGCCAGCAGTTCCGTAGGGGGGAGTGGTCCAGATACGCAGTATTTT.

The chain links TRBV2 to TRBJ1-5; D unresolved. Germline V gives CDR1 SNHLY, CDR2 FYNNEI. This CDR3 has 16 amino acids. Trimming removed 5 bases from V and 2 bases from J, with 16 bases in between. The CDR3 DNA reads as TGTGCCAGCAGTACGGGTCTCCAAAGGGGCAATCAGCCCCAGCATTTT. Translating it yields CASSTGLQRGNQPQHF. Supplemented by reference TRBV2 and TRBJ1-5, the full variable domain reads EPEVTQTPSHQVTQMGQEVILRCVPISNHLYFYWYRQILGQKVEFLVSFYNNEISEKSEIFDDQFSVERPDGSNFTLKIRSTKLEDSAMYFCASSTGLQRGNQPQHFGDGTRLSIL.

The CDR3: CASSQDSGLGNQPQHF. DNA of the CDR3: TGTGCCAGCAGCCAAGATTCAGGGTTGGGCAATCAGCCCCAGCATTTT. The V call is TRBV4-2, the J call TRBJ1-5; TRBD1 is a possible D gene (5 bases). CDR1 is LGHNA and CDR2 is YNFKEQ in the germline V gene. Trimming took off 0 bases at V and 2 bases at J, with 11 bases between the two ends. The CDR3 extends over 16 amino acids.

The V and J genes are TRBV7-9 and TRBJ2-7; D unclear. Between the trimmed V and J ends, which lost 2 bases and 3 bases, there was a span of 11 bases. Germline loops: CDR1 SEHNR, CDR2 FQNEAQ (reference sequence). The CDR3 has 14 amino acids. CDR3 sequence: CASSLSSLRYEQYF. The CDR3 DNA reads TGTGCCAGCAGCTTAAGCAGCCTCCGCTACGAGCAGTACTTC.

The J gene is TRBJ2-3, the V gene TRBV29-1; 8 nucleotides agree with TRBD2. This CDR3 has 15 amino acids. The junction had 9 bases not matched to a gene; V was cut back by 5 bases and J by 2 bases. Germline V gene sequence: CDR1 SQVTM, CDR2 ANQGSEA. CDR3 coding DNA: TGCAGCGTTCTACCCACTAGCGGCCCCACAGATACGCAGTATTTT. Residues: CSVLPTSGPTDTQYF.

The V gene is TRBV7-3, the J gene TRBJ1-1; D is uncertain. CDR1 and CDR2 from the germline V gene are SGHTA and FQGTGA. Trimming stripped 1 base from V and 1 base from J, with 10 bases between. This CDR3 comprises 15 residues. This CDR3 reads CASSLMASPNTEAFF. The CDR3 region has the DNA TGTGCCAGCAGCTTAATGGCCTCTCCGAACACTGAAGCTTTCTTT. Using reference TRBV7-3 and TRBJ1-1 for the parts outside the CDR3, the full variable domain is GAGVSQTPSNKVTEKGKYVELRCDPISGHTALYWYRQSLGQGPEFLIYFQGTGAADDSGLPNDRFFAVRPEGSVSTLKIQRTERGDSAVYLCASSLMASPNTEAFFGQGTRLTVV.

V gene TRBV27 combines with J gene TRBJ2-3; a weak D match, TRBD2 (5 bases). Germline CDR1 reads MNHEY; CDR2 reads SMNVEV (reference sequence). The CDR3 covers 13 residues. V lost 3 bases to trimming and J lost 4 bases, with 8 bases between them. Here the CDR3 reads CASSFPGADTQYF. The CDR3 DNA reads TGTGCCAGCAGTTTCCCCGGGGCAGATACGCAGTATTTT.

The table lists this clone with a count of one. This chain links TRBV5-1 with TRBJ2-3; D is unclear. The CDR3 is made up of 16 amino acids. Germline CDR1 and CDR2: SGHRS and YFSETQ. The V gene lost 3 bases and the J gene lost 2 bases, with 16 bases spanning the gap. In nucleotides, the CDR3 is TGCGCCAGCAGCTCCAACCCGACGGGCAACACAGATACGCAGTATTTT. It translates to CASSSNPTGNTDTQYF. The full variable domain, its missing parts supplied by reference TRBV5-1 and TRBJ2-3, is KAGVTQTPRYLIKTRGQQVTLSCSPISGHRSVSWYQQTPGQGLQFLFEYFSETQRNKGNFPGRFSGRQFSNSRSEMNVSTLELGDSALYLCASSSNPTGNTDTQYFGPGTRLTVL.

This clone was seen just once. V is TRBV19 and J is TRBJ2-7; a weak D match, TRBD1 (5 bases). Per germline, CDR1 LNHDA and CDR2 SQIVND (reference sequence). The V end was cut by 3 bases, the J end by 7 bases, with 19 bases between. This CDR3 is 15 amino acids long. Written as DNA, the CDR3 is TGTGCCAGTAGTATGGCGATAGGGGCAGGAAAAGAGCAGTACTTC. It translates to CASSMAIGAGKEQYF.

The rearrangement links TRBV7-3 to TRBJ2-7; 8 positions match TRBD2. Germline loops: CDR1 SGHTA, CDR2 FQGTGA. The CDR3 totals 16 residues. Germline trimming cut 5 bases from V and 3 bases from J; bases unmatched to any gene: 12. CDR3 DNA sequence: TGTGCCAGCAGCCTTCGGGGGGGAACCACCATCTACGAGCAGTACTTC. Its translation is CASSLRGGTTIYEQYF.

This clone turned up a few times. The chain couples TRBV11-2 to TRBJ2-3, with TRBD2 matching 12 bases. This CDR3 has 17 amino acids. The germline CDR1 and CDR2 sequences are SGHAT and FQNNGV. The V segment lost 4 bases and the J segment 1 base; nucleotides outside the gene matches: 6. CDR3 residues: CASSSLTSGRGTDTQYF. The CDR3 nucleotides read TGTGCCAGCAGCTCCCTGACTAGCGGGAGAGGCACAGATACGCAGTATTTT.